This passage covers 32 T cell receptor beta chains from one sample sequenced in a study of blood T cell repertoires in COVID-19 (dated by TCRdb to about 2020). The library was generated by the immunoSEQ multiplex PCR assay. TCRdb carries this immuneACCESS record with in-frame sequences only. Its versions omit some clonotypes, under half of them owing to an unresolved V gene in the studies checked, with the rest unexplained. Counted in this sample were some 330,000 clones; 65% to 90% of them appeared once. The biggest ten clones account for 3.5% to 5% of the sample. Sequenced input: PBMCs or T cells enriched from blood (not recorded which). The receptors originated from a young man who had recovered from COVID-19.

The chain is built from TRBV10-3 and TRBJ2-2; D perhaps matches TRBD1 (5 bases). The CDR3 is 17 residues long. Trimming stripped 0 bases from V and 0 bases from J, with 11 bases between. CDR1 and CDR2 from the germline V gene are ENHRY and SYGVKD. In nucleotides, the CDR3 is TGTGCCATCAGTGAGTCCTTGCGCAGGGCGAACACCGGGGAGCTGTTTTTT. This gives the protein CAISESLRRANTGELFF.

The genes are TRBV2 and TRBJ1-2, with 7 bases that match TRBD1. Germline lookup yields CDR1 SNHLY and CDR2 FYNNEI. V shed 3 bases, J shed 8 bases, and the junction held 3 bases outside the gene matches. This CDR3 region has 12 residues. CDR3 amino acids: CASSETGKGYTF. The DNA of the CDR3 is TGTGCCAGCAGTGAGACAGGGAAGGGCTACACCTTC.

The V call is TRBV3-1 (or the pseudogene TRBV3-2), the J call TRBJ1-2; 10 bases line up with TRBD1. Germline-derived CDR1 and CDR2 are LGHDT and YNNKEL (reference sequence). The CDR3 contains 14 residues. V was pared by 6 bases and J by 4 bases, with 5 bases of the junction left unmatched. The CDR3 nucleotides are TGTGCCAGCAGTCGACAGGGGGCCAGCTATGGCTACACCTTC. The encoded protein is CASSRQGASYGYTF.

The chain is built from TRBV27 and TRBJ1-5; TRBD1 agrees at 7 bases. The CDR3 runs 16 residues. Germline V gene sequence: CDR1 MNHEY, CDR2 SMNVEV (reference sequence). V dropped 4 bases and J dropped 4; count of bases not matched to a gene: 10. CDR3 residues: CASSSIRTGLNQPQHF. The CDR3, as DNA: TGTGCCAGCAGTTCCATCCGGACAGGACTTAATCAGCCCCAGCATTTT.

The gene calls are TRBV4-1 and TRBJ1-2; no clear D gene. Germline CDR1 and CDR2: MGHRA and YSYEKL. The CDR3 consists of 15 residues. With 2 bases removed from V and 5 bases from J, the gap between germline ends came to 15 bases. The CDR3 loop is CASSQRATVVYGYTF. The CDR3 nucleotides read TGCGCCAGCAGCCAAAGAGCGACTGTGGTGTATGGCTACACCTTC.

The chain links TRBV6-4 to TRBJ1-6, with D tentatively TRBD1 (5 bases). This CDR3 comprises 13 residues. CDR1 and CDR2 from the germline V gene are MRHNA and SNTAGT. Deletions cut 6 bases from V and 7 bases from J, with 10 bases between. CDR3 coding DNA: TGTGCCAGCAGAGCCACAGGAAATTCACCCCTCCACTTT. Translation gives CASRATGNSPLHF.

This clone was seen a single time. The CDR3 nucleotides are TGTGCTAGTGGTTTGTCTGCCCTCATCTTAGCGGGGGGAAACACCGGGGAGCTGTTTTTT. Amino acid sequence: CASGLSALILAGGNTGELFF. The chain has TRBV12-5 and TRBJ2-2; 10 nucleotides line up with TRBD2. The CDR3 has 20 amino acids. V gave up 2 bases and J gave up 2 bases; unmatched junction bases: 14. Per germline, CDR1 LGHNT and CDR2 FRNRAP.

The chain joins TRBV5-1 to TRBJ2-1, with 8 bases lining up with TRBD2. V lost 3 bases, J lost 5 bases, and 7 bases stayed unmatched. The germline gives CDR1 SGHRS, CDR2 YFSETQ. The CDR3 length is 15 residues. As DNA, the CDR3 is TGCGCCAGCAGCTCCACGGGGGGGACCCACAATGAGCAGTTCTTC. Its translation is CASSSTGGTHNEQFF.

The CDR3 coding sequence is TGTGCCAGCAGCTTAAGGGGTAGCAATCAGCCCCAGCATTTT. Its protein product is CASSLRGSNQPQHF. The chain uses TRBV11-1 and TRBJ1-5, with TRBD1 as a possible D gene (5 bases). V was pared by 2 bases and J by 0 bases, with 5 bases between. Germline V lookup: CDR1 SGHAT, CDR2 FQDESV (reference sequence). The CDR3 runs to 14 residues.

The chain uses TRBV28 and TRBJ1-1, with 8 bases that match TRBD1. The germline CDR1 and CDR2 sequences are MDHEN and SYDVKM. The CDR3 spans 13 residues. J gave up 5 bases and V 6 bases, and 5 bases lay outside the gene matches. The DNA for the CDR3 is TGTGCCAGCAGGCAGGGGGCTACTACTGAAGCTTTCTTT. Its translation: CASRQGATTEAFF.

V and J are TRBV3-1 (or the pseudogene TRBV3-2) and TRBJ1-2; 9 bases map to TRBD1. Trimming removed 2 bases from V and 6 bases from J; junction bases left unmatched: 7. The CDR3 spans 15 residues. Germline V gene lookup returns CDR1 LGHDT and CDR2 YNNKEL (reference sequence). CDR3 sequence (DNA): TGTGCCAGCAGCCAAATTCCGGGACAGGGAGATGGCTACACCTTC. It codes for CASSQIPGQGDGYTF.

CDR3 nucleotide sequence: TGTGCCAGCCCTAGCTCGGGCGGGGAGCTGTTTTTT. Translated, it gives CASPSSGGELFF. V gene TRBV18 combines with J gene TRBJ2-2; TRBD2 is a possible D gene (5 bases). The CDR3 is made up of 12 amino acids. The germline CDR1 and CDR2 sequences are KGHSH and LQKENI. V gave up 8 bases and J gave up 7 bases, with 11 bases separating them.

The V gene is TRBV7-9, the J gene TRBJ2-7, with a possible D match to TRBD2 (5 bases). This CDR3 has 13 amino acids. Per the germline V gene, CDR1 is SEHNR and CDR2 is FQNEAQ (reference sequence). V was pared by 5 bases and J by 4 bases, with 12 bases between. CDR3 DNA: TGTGCCAGCAGCCCGAACGGCGGGTACGAGCAGTACTTC. Translation: CASSPNGGYEQYF.

The CDR3: CSVAGQEASSYNEQFF. CDR3 bases: TGCAGCGTTGCGGGACAGGAGGCGAGCTCCTACAATGAGCAGTTCTTC. The rearrangement links TRBV29-1 to TRBJ2-1; 8 bases line up with TRBD1. There are 16 residues in the CDR3. With 4 bases clipped from V and 0 bases from J, the junction kept 8 bases outside the gene matches. Per the germline V gene, CDR1 is SQVTM and CDR2 is ANQGSEA.

This clone has just a few counts. The chain is built from TRBV11-2 and TRBJ2-1; maybe TRBD2 (5 bases). Trimming removed 5 bases from V and 8 bases from J, with 22 bases in between. Germline V gene data show CDR1 as SGHAT and CDR2 as FQNNGV. The CDR3 spans 16 residues. Written as DNA, the CDR3 is TGTGCCAGCAGCCAAAATCCCTGGCTAGCTCAGCATGAGCAGTTCTTC. This codes for CASSQNPWLAQHEQFF.

There are a few counts of this clone. V and J are TRBV7-9 and TRBJ1-1; 7 nucleotides align to TRBD1. Germline trimming cut 1 base from V and 5 bases from J; bases unmatched to any gene: 4. Germline lookup yields CDR1 SEHNR and CDR2 FQNEAQ (reference sequence). The CDR3 spans 14 residues. CDR3 sequence (DNA): TGTGCCAGCAGCTTAGAAAGGGGGCGTACTGAAGCTTTCTTT. Translated: CASSLERGRTEAFF.

J is TRBJ1-2 and V is TRBV10-3, with 7 bases that match TRBD1. The CDR3 has 15 amino acids. Germline CDR1 reads ENHRY; CDR2 reads SYGVKD. V lost 8 bases, J lost 0 bases, and 9 bases stayed unmatched. The CDR3 DNA is TGTGCCATCGGGATGGCCGGGACAGCTAACTATGGCTACACCTTC. This codes for CAIGMAGTANYGYTF.

The chain links TRBV5-5 to TRBJ1-2; the D is unclear. V lost 2 bases and J lost 0, with 14 bases in between. The CDR3 sequence is 16 residues long. Germline V gene lookup returns CDR1 SGHKS and CDR2 YYEKEE (reference sequence). In DNA form, the CDR3 reads TGTGCCAGCAGCTTTCGTATCGCGGCAGCTAACTATGGCTACACCTTC. Its translation is CASSFRIAAANYGYTF. Full variable domain (remainder filled in from reference TRBV5-5 and TRBJ1-2): DAGVTQSPTHLIKTRGQQVTLRCSPISGHKSVSWYQQVLGQGPQFIFQYYEKEERGRGNFPDRFSARQFPNYSSELNVNALLLGDSALYLCASSFRIAAANYGYTFGSGTRLTVV.

This clone was seen a few times. The chain joins TRBV29-1 to TRBJ1-2; TRBD1 matches 7 bases. The germline gives CDR1 SQVTM, CDR2 ANQGSEA. Losses at the gene ends were 2 bases for V and 9 bases for J; bases not matched to a gene: 9. The CDR3 contains 13 residues. In DNA form, the CDR3 reads TGCAGCGTTGAAATGGCCACGGACAGGCGCTACACCTTC. Its translation is CSVEMATDRRYTF.

This chain uses TRBV12-3 or TRBV12-4 with TRBJ2-1; no definite D call. There are 12 residues in the CDR3. Trimming stripped 4 bases from V and 9 bases from J, with 10 bases between. In DNA, the CDR3 is TGTGCCAGCAGTTGGTTTTCCAGTGAGCAGTTCTTC. Residues: CASSWFSSEQFF.

The rearrangement joins TRBV11-2 to TRBJ2-3; tentatively, D is TRBD2 (6 bases). Germline V CDR1 and CDR2: SGHAT, FQNNGV. The CDR3 consists of 15 residues. V lost 5 bases and J 2 bases, leaving 14 bases between the germline ends. CDR3 in amino acids: CASSQTSTSTDTQYF. The CDR3 nucleotides read TGTGCCAGCAGCCAGACTAGTACCTCCACAGATACGCAGTATTTT.

This clone was counted between two and nine times. J is TRBJ2-3 and V is TRBV3-1 (or the pseudogene TRBV3-2); D perhaps matches TRBD2 (6 bases). Looked up from germline, CDR1 is LGHDT and CDR2 is YNNKEL (reference sequence). The length of the CDR3 is 14 residues. V was clipped by 5 bases and J by 1 base, with 10 bases between them. The CDR3, as DNA: TGTGCCAGCAGCGGAGCGGGCGGCACAGATACGCAGTATTTT. Encoded protein: CASSGAGGTDTQYF.

The chain recombines TRBV5-3 with TRBJ2-7; D remains unclear. TRBV5-3 is an ORF; its function is uncertain. This CDR3 comprises 16 residues. V was trimmed by 4 bases and J by 0 bases, leaving 17 bases between them. This CDR3 reads CARSICHDCSSYEQYF. Written as DNA, the CDR3 is TGTGCCAGAAGCATATGTCATGACTGCAGCTCCTACGAGCAGTACTTC.

The CDR3 DNA reads TGTGCCAGCAGTTACCTCGGGAGAACCTCTGGAAACACCATATATTTT. Translated: CASSYLGRTSGNTIYF. The chain recombines TRBV6-5 with TRBJ1-3; no clear D. Trimming removed 2 bases at V and 0 bases at J, with 11 bases between. The germline V gene encodes CDR1 MNHEY and CDR2 SVGAGI. CDR3 length equals 16 residues.

The CDR3 spells CATSRDTGNSNQPQHF. The CDR3 DNA reads TGTGCCACCAGCAGAGACACGGGGAATAGCAATCAGCCCCAGCATTTT. The V gene is TRBV15, the J gene TRBJ1-5; D gene uncertain. The ends were cut back, 0 bases at V and 0 bases at J, with 9 bases in the middle. Germline loops: CDR1 LNHNV, CDR2 YYDKDF (reference sequence). This CDR3 comprises 16 residues.

The rearrangement uses TRBV6-1 and TRBJ2-5; 8 bases map to TRBD1. The V segment lost 3 bases and the J segment 4 bases; nucleotides outside the gene matches: 1. The CDR3 runs 13 residues. Germline loops: CDR1 MNHNS, CDR2 SASEGT. CDR3 in DNA: TGTGCCAGCAGTGACGGACAGGGAGAGACCCAGTACTTC. Encoded protein: CASSDGQGETQYF.

The chain links TRBV10-2 to TRBJ2-7; TRBD2 matches 9 bases. V lost 7 bases, J lost 2 bases, and 3 bases stayed unmatched. This CDR3 comprises 13 residues. Germline values: CDR1 WSHSY, CDR2 SAAADI. This chain's CDR3 is CASTASGTYEQYF. The CDR3 DNA reads as TGCGCCAGCACGGCTAGCGGGACCTACGAGCAGTACTTC.

V is TRBV30 and J is TRBJ1-6, with a tentative D call TRBD1 (5 bases). Germline V gives CDR1 GTSNPN, CDR2 SVGIG (reference sequence). Trimming left V 4 bases short and J 10 bases short, with 11 bases between. There are 12 residues in the CDR3. In DNA, the CDR3 is TGTGCCTGGAAAGGGGAGGGATCACCCCTCCACTTT. Its translation: CAWKGEGSPLHF.

The rearrangement joins TRBV5-4 to TRBJ1-1; 11 nucleotides agree with TRBD1. V lost 4 bases and J lost 4; bases outside the gene matches: 6. Looked up from germline, CDR1 is SGHNT and CDR2 is YYREEE (reference sequence). This CDR3 spans 15 amino acids. DNA of the CDR3: TGTGCCAGCAGCGGAGTAGGACAGGGGGCCACTGAAGCTTTCTTT. The encoded protein is CASSGVGQGATEAFF.

The V and J genes are TRBV5-4 and TRBJ1-4; the match to TRBD1 covers 12 bases. Germline-derived CDR1 and CDR2 are SGHNT and YYREEE (reference sequence). The V gene end was trimmed by 4 bases and the J gene end by 10 bases; junction bases not matched to a gene: 5. There are 14 residues in the CDR3. Here the CDR3 DNA reads TGTGCCAGCAGCCCGGGACAGGGGGCGGGAAAACTGTTTTTT. This codes for CASSPGQGAGKLFF.

This chain joins TRBV24-1 and TRBJ2-5; weak D call: TRBD2 (6 bases). The CDR3 runs to 14 residues. With 3 bases removed from V and 5 bases from J, the gap between germline ends came to 12 bases. Germline CDR1 KGHDR, CDR2 SFDVKD. The CDR3 coding sequence is TGTGCCACCAGTGATCGGAGGGCGGCGGAGACCCAGTACTTC. Protein sequence: CATSDRRAAETQYF.

This clone was detected a few times. This rearrangement joins TRBV3-1 (or the pseudogene TRBV3-2) to TRBJ2-7; 7 positions agree with TRBD1. Germline values: CDR1 LGHDT, CDR2 YNNKEL (reference sequence). Trimming removed 4 bases from V and 5 bases from J; junction bases left unmatched: 8. The CDR3 spans 14 residues. The CDR3, as DNA: TGTGCCAGCAGCCCCCAGACAGGGTCGCACGAGCAGTACTTC. Translation gives CASSPQTGSHEQYF.